These 13 T cell receptor beta chains originate from one sample sequenced in a study of cytomegalovirus exposure and HLA in healthy donors. Primers: 60 Vbeta forward and 13 Jbeta reverse. Data came from immunoSEQ multiplex PCR; TCRdb stores just in-frame clones and leaves some out. The sample includes about 180,000 clones, 77% of them seen just once. Material: PBMCs. The receptors come from a man younger than 35 in good health and CMV-seronegative.

This clone came up a few times. The rearrangement joins TRBV5-4 to TRBJ1-1, with D hard to call. The CDR3 length is 14 residues. V shed 4 bases and J shed 4 bases, with 14 bases lying between them. Germline-derived CDR1 and CDR2 are SGHNT and YYREEE (reference sequence). The CDR3 loop is CASSRLREVTEAFF. Here the CDR3 DNA reads TGTGCCAGCAGCAGATTAAGGGAGGTCACTGAAGCTTTCTTT.

This clone came up once. V usage is TRBV5-4 and J usage is TRBJ2-5, with TRBD2 matching 7 bases. The end of the DNA is better explained by TRBJ2-7, so the J call may be wrong. The CDR3 runs 15 residues. Germline CDR1 is SGHNT and CDR2 is YYREEE (reference sequence). This CDR3 reads CASSGGGQSSYEQYF. The DNA for the CDR3 is TGTGCGTCTTCGGGCGGGGGTCAAAGCTCCTACGAGCAGTACTTC.

This clone showed up just once. The genes are TRBV19 and TRBJ1-1; 11 positions agree with TRBD1. This CDR3 has 14 amino acids. CDR1 is LNHDA, CDR2 SQIVND, per germline (reference sequence). Losses at the gene ends were 5 bases for V and 5 bases for J; bases not matched to a gene: 4. CDR3 bases: TGTGCCAGTAGTTTGGACAGGGGGCGAACTGAAGCTTTCTTT. It specifies CASSLDRGRTEAFF.

In its sample, this clone was seen a few times. The chain employs TRBV5-1 and TRBJ1-5; TRBD1 matches at 11 bases. The CDR3 has 16 residues. V was clipped by 4 bases and J by 2 bases; unmatched bases: 5. Germline V gives CDR1 SGHRS, CDR2 YFSETQ. The CDR3 bases are TGCGCCAGCAGCGACGGACAGGGGGCTCGCAATCAGCCCCAGCATTTT. Its translation is CASSDGQGARNQPQHF.

The genes are TRBV2 and TRBJ2-2; 8 bases align to TRBD1. Per germline, CDR1 SNHLY and CDR2 FYNNEI. There are 14 residues in the CDR3. Trimming at V came to 9 bases and at J to 15 bases, leaving 18 bases not matched to a gene. CDR3 coding DNA: TGTGCCAGTCACCACGGACAGGGCCTCCGTGAGGTGTTTTTT. Its protein is CASHHGQGLREVFF.

This clone was found once. The CDR3 reads CASSAHGREGETQYF. The CDR3 DNA reads TGTGCCAGCAGCGCCCACGGGAGAGAGGGGGAGACCCAGTACTTC. This rearrangement joins TRBV9 to TRBJ2-5, with D tentatively TRBD2 (6 bases). The V gene lost 3 bases and the J gene lost 5 bases, with 17 bases spanning the gap. The CDR3 runs to 15 residues. Germline loops: CDR1 SGDLS, CDR2 YYNGEE.

This chain uses TRBV7-8 with TRBJ2-7; perhaps TRBD2 as D (6 bases). This CDR3 region has 17 residues. Trimming cost V 2 bases and J 4 bases, with 21 bases left between them. Per germline, CDR1 SGHVS and CDR2 FQNEAQ. The CDR3 DNA is TGTGCCAGCAGCTTAACCCCCGGAGGGGATTTAGGGTACGAGCAGTACTTC. Translating gives CASSLTPGGDLGYEQYF.

The chain couples TRBV7-8 to TRBJ2-3, with a weak D call TRBD2 (6 bases). The CDR3 is 16 amino acids. Germline lookup yields CDR1 SGHVS and CDR2 FQNEAQ. V shed 0 bases and J shed 0 bases, with 10 bases lying between them. CDR3 region: CASSLARLASTDTQYF. The CDR3 region has the DNA TGTGCCAGCAGCTTAGCTAGGCTAGCGAGCACAGATACGCAGTATTTT.

The chain uses TRBV16 and TRBJ2-7; 7 nucleotides align to TRBD1. Germline loops: CDR1 KGHSY, CDR2 FQNENV. V dropped 0 bases and J dropped 0; count of bases not matched to a gene: 5. This CDR3 spans 16 amino acids. As DNA, the CDR3 is TGTGCCAGCAGCCAATCCGGGGACAGATTCTCCTACGAGCAGTACTTC. This encodes CASSQSGDRFSYEQYF. Full variable domain (missing parts from reference TRBV16 and TRBJ2-7): GEEVAQTPKHLVRGEGQKAKLYCAPIKGHSYVFWYQQVLKNEFKFLISFQNENVFDETGMPKERFSAKCLPNSPCSLEIQATKLEDSAVYFCASSQSGDRFSYEQYFGPGTRLTVT.

The chain joins TRBV7-6 to TRBJ2-3, with D possibly matching TRBD2 (5 bases). V gave up 1 base and J gave up 2 bases, with 10 bases separating them. The germline V gene encodes CDR1 SGHVS and CDR2 FNYEAQ. There are 15 residues in the CDR3. CDR3 coding DNA: TGTGCCAGCAGCTTAGAGGCGGGTACCACAGATACGCAGTATTTT. Translating it yields CASSLEAGTTDTQYF.

The chain employs TRBV4-1 and TRBJ2-7, with 10 bases matching TRBD2. CDR3 length equals 16 residues. The germline CDR1 and CDR2 sequences are MGHRA and YSYEKL. V was clipped by 1 base and J by 3 bases; unmatched bases: 6. The CDR3 region is CASSQASGSFYYEQYF. The CDR3 DNA reads TGCGCCAGCAGCCAAGCTAGCGGGAGTTTTTACTACGAGCAGTACTTC.

This sequence joins TRBV7-9 and TRBJ2-7; 14 bases line up with TRBD2. CDR3 length: 17 amino acids. Per germline, CDR1 SEHNR and CDR2 FQNEAQ (reference sequence). The trim removed 5 bases at V and 2 bases at J, leaving 8 bases unmatched. CDR3 DNA sequence: TGTGCCAGCAGCGGGACTAGCGGGAGTTCTCGAGCCTACGAGCAGTACTTC. As protein: CASSGTSGSSRAYEQYF.

The chain uses TRBV7-9 and TRBJ2-7; D not resolved. Germline values: CDR1 SEHNR, CDR2 FQNEAQ (reference sequence). This CDR3 has 16 residues. The V end lost 3 bases, the J end lost 5 bases, and 20 bases lay between the germline ends. DNA for the CDR3: TGTGCCAGCAGCTTCGGTGTCATACTAAACCCTCACGAGCAGTACTTC. This codes for CASSFGVILNPHEQYF.